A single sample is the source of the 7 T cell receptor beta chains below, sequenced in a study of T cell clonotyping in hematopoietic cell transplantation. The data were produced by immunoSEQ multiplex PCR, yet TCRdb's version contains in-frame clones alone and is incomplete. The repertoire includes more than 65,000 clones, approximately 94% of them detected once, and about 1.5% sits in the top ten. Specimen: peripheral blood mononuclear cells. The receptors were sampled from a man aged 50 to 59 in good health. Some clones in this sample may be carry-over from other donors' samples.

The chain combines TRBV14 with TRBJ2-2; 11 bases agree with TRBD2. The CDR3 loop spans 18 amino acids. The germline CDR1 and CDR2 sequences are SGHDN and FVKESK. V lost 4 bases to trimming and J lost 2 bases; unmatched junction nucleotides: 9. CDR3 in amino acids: CASSPAYGTSGNTGELFF. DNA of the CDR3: TGTGCCAGCAGCCCAGCTTACGGGACTAGCGGAAACACCGGGGAGCTGTTTTTT.

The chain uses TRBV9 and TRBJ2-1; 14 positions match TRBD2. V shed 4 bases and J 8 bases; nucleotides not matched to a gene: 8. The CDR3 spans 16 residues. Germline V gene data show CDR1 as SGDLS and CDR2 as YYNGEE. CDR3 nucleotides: TGTGCCAGCAGCCTCCAAGGGACTAGCGGGGGTTATGAGCAGTTCTTC. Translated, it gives CASSLQGTSGGYEQFF. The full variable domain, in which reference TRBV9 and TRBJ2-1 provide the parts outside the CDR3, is DSGVTQTPKHLITATGQRVTLRCSPRSGDLSVYWYQQSLDQGLQFLIQYYNGEERAKGNILERFSAQQFPDLHSELNLSSLELGDSALYFCASSLQGTSGGYEQFFGPGTRLTVL.

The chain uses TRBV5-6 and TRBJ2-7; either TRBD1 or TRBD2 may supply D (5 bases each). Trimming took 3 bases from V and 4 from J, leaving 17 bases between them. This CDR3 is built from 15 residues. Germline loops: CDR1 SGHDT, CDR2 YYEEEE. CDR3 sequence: CASSSRGVGPYEQYF. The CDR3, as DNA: TGTGCCAGCAGCTCTCGAGGGGTGGGGCCTTACGAGCAGTACTTC.

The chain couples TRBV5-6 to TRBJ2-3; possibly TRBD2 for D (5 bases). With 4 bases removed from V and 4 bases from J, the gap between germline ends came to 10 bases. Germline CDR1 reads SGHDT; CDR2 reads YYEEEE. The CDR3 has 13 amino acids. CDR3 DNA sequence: TGTGCCAGCAGCGGAACTAGGGCAGATACGCAGTATTTT. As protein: CASSGTRADTQYF. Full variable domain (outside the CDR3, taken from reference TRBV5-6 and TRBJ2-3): DAGVTQSPTHLIKTRGQQVTLRCSPKSGHDTVSWYQQALGQGPQFIFQYYEEEERQRGNFPDRFSGHQFPNYSSELNVNALLLGDSALYLCASSGTRADTQYFGPGTRLTVL.

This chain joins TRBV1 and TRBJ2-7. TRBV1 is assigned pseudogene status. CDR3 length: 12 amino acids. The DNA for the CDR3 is TGCACCAGCAGCCAAGGGATCTACGAGCAGTACTTC. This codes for CTSSQGIYEQYF.

The CDR3 region is CASSFEDTEAFF. CDR3 nucleotides: TGTGCCAGCAGCTTCGAGGACACTGAAGCTTTCTTT. V gene TRBV7-9 combines with J gene TRBJ1-1; no reliable D call. CDR1 is SEHNR, CDR2 FQNEAQ, per germline (reference sequence). Trimming stripped 3 bases from V and 3 bases from J, with 5 bases between. This CDR3 spans 12 amino acids.

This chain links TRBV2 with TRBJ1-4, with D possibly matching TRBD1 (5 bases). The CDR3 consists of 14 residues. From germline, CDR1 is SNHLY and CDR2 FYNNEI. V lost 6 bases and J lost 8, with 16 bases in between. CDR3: CASRETEIKEKLFF. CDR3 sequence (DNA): TGTGCCAGCAGGGAGACAGAAATAAAAGAAAAACTGTTTTTT. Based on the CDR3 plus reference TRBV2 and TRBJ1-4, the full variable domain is EPEVTQTPSHQVTQMGQEVILRCVPISNHLYFYWYRQILGQKVEFLVSFYNNEISEKSEIFDDQFSVERPDGSNFTLKIRSTKLEDSAMYFCASRETEIKEKLFFGSGTQLSVL.